The next 21 T cell receptor beta chains were all read from a single sample in a study of a mutant IDH1 vaccine in newly diagnosed glioma. Clones were sequenced by immunoSEQ multiplex PCR, and TCRdb holds only the in-frame ones, with some missing. The sample lists tens of thousands of clones; just over 85% were seen once. Indicated time point: baseline, week 1 (first vaccination visit). Documented treatment: pre-vaccination baseline after standard-of-care therapy. The sample consisted of PBMCs, taken from a glioma patient treated with radiotherapy, temozolomide or both. The origin of the receptors is a man in his forties with glioma.

The chain joins TRBV7-2 to TRBJ2-1; D remains unclear. The CDR3 covers 12 residues. V dropped 5 bases and J dropped 9 bases, with 11 bases sitting between them. Germline V CDR1 and CDR2: SGHTA, FQGNSA. The CDR3 coding sequence is TGTGCCAGCAGCCCCTACATCGGTGAGCAGTTCTTC. Translation gives CASSPYIGEQFF.

By frequency in the sample, this clone is medium-sized. The same CDR3 is also encoded by other DNA sequences in this sample. The chain recombines TRBV14 with TRBJ2-2; 10 bases are shared with TRBD2. CDR1 is SGHDN, CDR2 FVKESK, per germline. V lost 3 bases and J lost 0; bases outside the gene matches: 1. This CDR3 is built from 16 residues. The CDR3 sequence is CASSHLAGANTGELFF. In DNA, the CDR3 is TGTGCCAGCAGCCACCTAGCGGGAGCGAACACCGGGGAGCTGTTTTTT. The entire variable domain, with the rest obtained from reference TRBV14 and TRBJ2-2, is as follows: EAGVTQFPSHSVIEKGQTVTLRCDPISGHDNLYWYRRVMGKEIKFLLHFVKESKQDESGMPNNRFLAERTGGTYSTLKVQPAELEDSGVYFCASSHLAGANTGELFFGEGSRLTVL.

The chain uses TRBV4-1 and TRBJ2-7; 10 nucleotides match TRBD2. The CDR3 covers 15 residues. Germline CDR1 is MGHRA and CDR2 is YSYEKL. V lost 1 base and J lost 4; bases outside the gene matches: 4. CDR3 coding DNA: TGCGCCAGCAGCCAAGTGGCGACTAGCGGGTACGAGCAGTACTTC. Its protein product is CASSQVATSGYEQYF.

The chain is built from TRBV7-2 and TRBJ1-1; tentative D call: TRBD1 (5 bases). The CDR3 extends over 15 amino acids. CDR1 is SGHTA and CDR2 is FQGNSA in the germline V gene. Trimming stripped 5 bases from V and 4 bases from J, with 17 bases between. CDR3 sequence (DNA): TGTGCCAGCAGCCCGGGGTCGCAGGGACCCACTGAAGCTTTCTTT. It translates to CASSPGSQGPTEAFF.

This chain joins TRBV5-1 and TRBJ2-2; TRBD1 aligns across 10 bases. Germline values: CDR1 SGHRS, CDR2 YFSETQ. Unmatched junction bases numbered 11, after V lost 3 bases and J lost 3 bases. The CDR3 runs to 18 residues. CDR3 coding DNA: TGCGCCAGCAGCTCTCGCTCCGGGACAGGGGTCGACACCGGGGAGCTGTTTTTT. Protein sequence: CASSSRSGTGVDTGELFF.

V and J are TRBV19 and TRBJ1-4; D gene unclear. The CDR3 consists of 13 residues. V was shortened by 5 bases and J by 5 bases, with 9 bases between the two germline ends. The germline V gene has CDR1 LNHDA and CDR2 SQIVND (reference sequence). DNA of the CDR3: TGTGCCAGTAGTCAACAGCGAAATGAAAAACTGTTTTTT. This codes for CASSQQRNEKLFF.

J is TRBJ2-7 and V is TRBV7-9, with 9 bases aligning to TRBD1. Germline-derived CDR1 and CDR2 are SEHNR and FQNEAQ (reference sequence). The CDR3 is 19 amino acids. J was trimmed by 2 bases and V by 1 base; bases with no gene match: 15. The CDR3 reads CASSLGITDRGTRPYEQYF. CDR3 DNA sequence: TGTGCCAGCAGCTTAGGGATTACTGACAGGGGGACGAGGCCCTACGAGCAGTACTTC.

The gene calls are TRBV7-7 and TRBJ2-5, with 11 positions matching TRBD2. The CDR3 sequence is 14 residues long. V trimming: 5 bases; J trimming: 3 bases; junction bases outside the gene matches: 2. Germline assignment: CDR1 SSHAT and CDR2 FNYEAQ (reference sequence). In nucleotides, the CDR3 is TGTGCCAGCAGCCAGACTAGCGGGGAAGAGACCCAGTACTTC. Residues: CASSQTSGEETQYF.

The V call is TRBV7-2, the J call TRBJ2-2, with 14 bases fitting TRBD2. Germline assignment: CDR1 SGHTA and CDR2 FQGNSA. The junction had 11 bases not matched to a gene; V was cut back by 4 bases and J by 4 bases. CDR3 length equals 19 residues. The CDR3 DNA reads TGTGCCAGCAGCTCGCAGCGGGTAGGGACTAGCGGGGGCACCGGGGAGCTGTTTTTT. It encodes CASSSQRVGTSGGTGELFF.

The CDR3 reads CASSQVGIEGYEQYF. CDR3 nucleotides: TGCGCCAGCAGCCAAGTTGGGATAGAGGGGTACGAGCAGTACTTC. The chain recombines TRBV4-3 with TRBJ2-7; either TRBD1 or TRBD2 may fit D (5 bases each). Germline V CDR1 and CDR2: LGHNA, YSLEER. The length of the CDR3 is 15 residues. The V gene lost 1 base and the J gene lost 4 bases, with 14 bases spanning the gap.

The chain joins TRBV7-2 to TRBJ1-5; tentatively, D is TRBD1 (5 bases). With 5 bases removed from V and 7 bases from J, the gap between germline ends came to 18 bases. CDR3 length: 15 amino acids. Germline V lookup: CDR1 SGHTA, CDR2 FQGNSA. The CDR3 region is CASSPSGGGRQPQHF. CDR3 DNA sequence: TGTGCCAGCAGCCCATCTGGGGGGGGGAGGCAGCCCCAGCATTTT.

The chain uses TRBV6-4 and TRBJ1-4; D is ambiguous. Germline CDR1 reads MRHNA; CDR2 reads SNTAGT. CDR3 length: 14 residues. The V gene lost 11 bases and the J gene lost 4 bases, with 17 bases spanning the gap. The CDR3 DNA is TGTGCCGGCCTTAGGGTGGTCCGTAATGAAAAACTGTTTTTT. Translating gives CAGLRVVRNEKLFF.

V is TRBV19 and J is TRBJ1-1; no clear D. The CDR3 spans 12 residues. V shed 0 bases and J shed 11 bases, with 10 bases lying between them. The germline gives CDR1 LNHDA, CDR2 SQIVND (reference sequence). CDR3 nucleotides: TGTGCCAGTAGTATAGAGGGAGGCCGTGCTTTCTTT. Translation gives CASSIEGGRAFF.

The CDR3 DNA follows: TGTGCCAGCAGCTTATCCTACAATGAGCAGTTCTTC. This codes for CASSLSYNEQFF. The chain carries TRBV7-9 and TRBJ2-1; no clear D. Germline V lookup: CDR1 SEHNR, CDR2 FQNEAQ (reference sequence). This CDR3 is built from 12 residues. The V end was cut by 2 bases, the J end by 1 base, with 0 bases between.

The chain uses TRBV19 and TRBJ2-4; unclear D gene. V dropped 7 bases and J dropped 4 bases, with 17 bases sitting between them. The V gene's germline CDR1 is LNHDA and CDR2 SQIVND (reference sequence). The CDR3 loop spans 15 amino acids. The CDR3 sequence is CASKERTLTKNIQYF. The CDR3 coding sequence is TGTGCCAGTAAGGAGAGAACCCTCACAAAAAACATTCAGTACTTC. Full variable domain (missing parts from reference TRBV19 and TRBJ2-4): DGGITQSPKYLFRKEGQNVTLSCEQNLNHDAMYWYRQDPGQGLRLIYYSQIVNDFQKGDIAEGYSVSREKKESFPLTVTSAQKNPTAFYLCASKERTLTKNIQYFGAGTRLSVL.

The V and J genes are TRBV12-2 and TRBJ2-1; whether TRBD2, the table's D call, matches the DNA was not checked. TRBV12-2 is a documented pseudogene. This CDR3 region has 18 residues. The CDR3 sequence: CASPTRGTSGYSYNEQFF. The CDR3 nucleotides are TGTGCAAGCCCCACGAGGGGGACTAGCGGATACTCCTACAATGAGCAGTTCTTC.

This sequence joins TRBV18 and TRBJ2-2; D ambiguous. The CDR3 consists of 14 residues. Germline V gene sequence: CDR1 KGHSH, CDR2 LQKENI. V was cut by 3 bases and J by 6 bases, with 11 bases left in between. CDR3 loop: CASSPRASAGELFF. CDR3 DNA: TGTGCCAGCTCACCCCGGGCCAGCGCCGGGGAGCTGTTTTTT.

V is TRBV29-1 and J is TRBJ2-3; 9 bases are a match to TRBD2. The CDR3 has 14 amino acids. Trimming removed 8 bases from V and 3 bases from J; junction bases left unmatched: 9. Germline V gene lookup returns CDR1 SQVTM and CDR2 ANQGSEA. CDR3 residues: CSSRASGMTDTQYF. CDR3 nucleotide sequence: TGCAGCTCCCGGGCTAGCGGGATGACAGATACGCAGTATTTT.

This chain connects TRBV11-2 to TRBJ1-2; 11 bases match TRBD1. The CDR3 sequence is 17 residues long. Trimming removed 3 bases from V and 0 bases from J; junction bases left unmatched: 6. Germline CDR1 SGHAT, CDR2 FQNNGV. CDR3 nucleotides: TGTGCCAGCAGCTTGGGACAGGGGGTACTAACTAACTATGGCTACACCTTC. Its translation is CASSLGQGVLTNYGYTF.

J is TRBJ1-1 and V is TRBV6-5; 8 bases line up with TRBD1. The junction had 2 bases not matched to a gene; V was cut back by 2 bases and J by 3 bases. This CDR3 spans 14 amino acids. CDR1 is MNHEY and CDR2 is SVGAGI in the germline V gene. The CDR3, as DNA: TGTGCCAGCAGTTACGACAGGGGATACACTGAAGCTTTCTTT. It codes for CASSYDRGYTEAFF.

This chain uses TRBV6-5 with TRBJ1-1; possibly TRBD1 for D (6 bases). V gave up 4 bases and J gave up 1 base, with 13 bases separating them. The CDR3 length is 15 residues. Per the germline V gene, CDR1 is MNHEY and CDR2 is SVGAGI. CDR3 DNA sequence: TGTGCCAGCAGTTTCCCGGGGGGGCCGAACACTGAAGCTTTCTTT. Translated, it gives CASSFPGGPNTEAFF.